Here is one T cell receptor beta chain with its context. This sample was included in a study of OX40 agonist ivuxolimab in advanced cancers. The CDR3 covers 14 residues. V was trimmed by 10 bases and J by 5 bases, leaving 19 bases between them. Per germline, CDR1 MDHEN and CDR2 SYDVKM. Profiling relied on immunoSEQ multiplex PCR, and the TCRdb table lists in-frame clones only, not all of them. The table includes tens of thousands of clones, about 80% detected once. The V and J genes are TRBV28 and TRBJ2-3; possibly TRBD2 for D (6 bases). This material consisted of CD4+ or CD8+ T cells sorted from blood, taken in a trial of the OX40 agonist ivuxolimab. The source of this sequence is an adult with an advanced solid tumor such as melanoma, head and neck, liver or kidney cancer. The CDR3 sequence is CATNSGDAVDTQYF. The CDR3 bases are TGTGCCACCAATTCGGGGGATGCCGTAGATACGCAGTATTTT.